This T cell receptor (beta chain) was identified during a study of neurological immune-mediated disorders. Study-level findings and limits: Association with the multiple sclerosis repertoire cluster was not found for any clinical or MRI feature.

This clonotype has ten or more counts. Its specificity is not known. The study built unsorted libraries from 2 million PBMCs kept at -80 C. Per the germline V gene, CDR1 is SGHRS and CDR2 is YFSETQ. The CDR3 is made up of 16 amino acids. Trimming removed 2 bases from V and 4 bases from J, with 16 bases in between. The cDNA came from 5'RACE with 10-nucleotide random UMIs. TCRdb analysed the 5' RACE reads with MiXCR anew, one entry per CDR3 protein. Seen here are some 57,000 distinct CDR3 sequences, 4.5% to 5.5% observed once, and the top ten hold about 3.2%. The TCR originated in a woman in her forties or fifties with multiple sclerosis. The specimen was PBMCs. The chain has TRBV5-1 and TRBJ1-3; D is unclear. The DNA of the CDR3 is TGCGCCAGCAGCTTTCGAGCGGGGAATAGAGGAAACACCATATATTTT. This sequence encodes CASSFRAGNRGNTIYF.